One TCR beta chain is described in this entry. This clone showed up just once. It lacks a known antigen. It has no much larger one-base neighbor in the sample; base qualities were not kept. For TCR beta library preparation, 1.5 to 2 micrograms of genomic DNA were isolated from cryopreserved PBMCs. High-throughput TCR beta sequencing was performed on longitudinal blood samples from CLL patients receiving ibrutinib monotherapy. The patients were enrolled in a single-center, open-label phase 2 trial of ibrutinib monotherapy. The goal of deep resolution MiSeq sequencing was a depth between 1 in 1 million and 1 in 200,000 T cells, and coverage averaged 10x per clonotype. TCR beta libraries were generated with the immunoSEQ hsTCRB Kit. The source study handled its data this way. ImmunoSEQ Data Assistant and ImmunoSEQ Analyzer were used for data analysis, and V, D and J genes were assigned according to IMGT definitions. Clonality was computed as one minus normalized Shannon entropy of productive rearrangement frequencies, ranging from 0 to 1. Public clonotype analysis was restricted to overrepresented clonotypes comprising at least 0.05% of each patient's repertoire. Some 13 age-matched healthy donor repertoires from immuneACCESS were used as controls for clonality. TCRdb provides this immuneACCESS table in a form limited to in-frame rearrangements. Some clones are lacking; in checked studies, under half of them reflect an unresolved V gene, and why the rest are absent is not known. That table furnishes V, J and clone size, whereas the DNA furnished D and trimming. Across this sample there are around 300,000 clones, with roughly 85% seen only once. Under 8.5% of the sample rests with the top ten.

Reading the germline V gene gives CDR1 SGHAT and CDR2 FQNNGV. The junction carries 14 bases between V and J, which are trimmed by 9 bases and 5 bases respectively. The CDR3 sequence holds 12 residues, the cysteine and phenylalanine included. Only the CDR3 region is kept as DNA, spanning 36 bases read in frame from base 1. The data are from a study of cytotoxic CD8 clonotypes in ibrutinib-treated CLL (dated by TCRdb to the early 2020s). Regarding the complete study: The cohort was composed of about 10 relapsed/refractory and about 16 treatment-naive patients; IGHV unmutated status was identified in approximately 18 patients. Of the 70 to 90 people in the trial, about 25 had longitudinal samples available. Responses were partial in some 24 patients and complete in 2; after median about 68 months follow-up, some 15 stayed in remission and 12 progressed. Samples averaged about 260,000 productive templates and around 91,000 productive rearrangements. Cryopreserved peripheral blood mononuclear cells were collected before treatment, at response, and at either disease progression or sustained remission. Samples at response were collected after a median of about 13 months of treatment, with a range of about 6 to 40 months. The full study reports these points: At ibrutinib response clonality went up, during sustained remission it held steady, and at progression it dropped back toward baseline. At baseline, clonality was higher than in age-matched healthy donors and showed a strong correlation with circulating CD8+ T-cell counts. Lymph node repertoires were not examined, and the timing of sampling was not matched between patients in sustained remission and those whose disease progressed. Public clonotypes were rare and either shrank or stayed stable during treatment, and the rise in clonality at ibrutinib response reflected expansion of private clonotypes.

Material: PBMCs, obtained before ibrutinib treatment. The receptor comes from a human donor with chronic lymphocytic leukemia. Recombination connected TRBV11-2 to TRBJ2-7, with a tentative D call of TRBD1 or TRBD2, each matching 5 bases. The DNA sequence is TGTGCCAGTGGGGGTCTTCCTAACGAGCAGTACTTC. It codes for CASGGLPNEQYF.